This T cell receptor (beta chain) is from a study of blood T cell repertoires in COVID-19. Study context: The United States, Italy and Spain supplied acute and convalescent COVID-19 samples.

The data were produced by immunoSEQ multiplex PCR, yet TCRdb's version contains in-frame clones alone and is incomplete. Of fewer than 250,000 clones listed, about nine tenths are singletons. The sequence was collected from a man between 65 and 79 years old with acute or convalescent COVID-19. Input material: peripheral blood.

The CDR3 reads CASRQAGIRNTEAFF. CDR3 DNA sequence: TGCGCCAGCAGGCAAGCCGGGATAAGGAACACTGAAGCTTTCTTT. This chain links TRBV5-1 with TRBJ1-1, with D unclear. The CDR3 loop spans 15 amino acids. The germline V and J ends were trimmed by 5 bases and 1 base, with 15 bases remaining between them. Germline V gene data show CDR1 as SGHRS and CDR2 as YFSETQ.